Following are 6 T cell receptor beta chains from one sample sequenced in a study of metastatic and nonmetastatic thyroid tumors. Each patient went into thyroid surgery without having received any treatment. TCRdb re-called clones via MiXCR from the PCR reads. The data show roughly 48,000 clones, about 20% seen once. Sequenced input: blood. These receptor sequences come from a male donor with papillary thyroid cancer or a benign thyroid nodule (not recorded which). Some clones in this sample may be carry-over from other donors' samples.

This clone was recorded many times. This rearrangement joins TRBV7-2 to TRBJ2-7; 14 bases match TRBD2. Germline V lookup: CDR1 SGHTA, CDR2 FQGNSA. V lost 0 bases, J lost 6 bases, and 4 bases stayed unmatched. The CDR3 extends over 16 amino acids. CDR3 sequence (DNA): TGTGCCAGCAGCTTAGCTGGGACTAGCGGGGGACGCGAGCAGTACTTC. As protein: CASSLAGTSGGREQYF.

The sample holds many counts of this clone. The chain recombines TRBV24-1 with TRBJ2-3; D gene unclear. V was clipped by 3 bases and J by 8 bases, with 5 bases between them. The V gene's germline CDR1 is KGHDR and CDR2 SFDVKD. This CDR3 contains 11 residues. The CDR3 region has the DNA TGTGCCACCAGTGATAAGGTTACGCAGTATTTT. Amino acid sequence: CATSDKVTQYF.

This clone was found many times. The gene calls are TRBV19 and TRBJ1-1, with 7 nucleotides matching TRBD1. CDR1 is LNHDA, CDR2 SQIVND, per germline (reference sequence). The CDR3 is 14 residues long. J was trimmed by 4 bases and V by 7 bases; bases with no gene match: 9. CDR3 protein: CASKYPPGGTEAFF. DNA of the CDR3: TGTGCCAGTAAATACCCCCCAGGGGGCACTGAAGCTTTCTTT.

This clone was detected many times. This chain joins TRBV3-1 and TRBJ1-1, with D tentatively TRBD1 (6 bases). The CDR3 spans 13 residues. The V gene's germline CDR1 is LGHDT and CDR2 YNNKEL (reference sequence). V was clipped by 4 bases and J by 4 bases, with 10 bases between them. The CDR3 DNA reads TGTGCCAGCAGCCCCCGACAGGTCACTGAAGCTTTCTTT. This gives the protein CASSPRQVTEAFF. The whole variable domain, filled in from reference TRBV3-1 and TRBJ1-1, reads DTAVSQTPKYLVTQMGNDKSIKCEQNLGHDTMYWYKQDSKKFLKIMFSYNNKELIINETVPNRFSPKSPDKAHLNLHINSLELGDSAVYFCASSPRQVTEAFFGQGTRLTVV.

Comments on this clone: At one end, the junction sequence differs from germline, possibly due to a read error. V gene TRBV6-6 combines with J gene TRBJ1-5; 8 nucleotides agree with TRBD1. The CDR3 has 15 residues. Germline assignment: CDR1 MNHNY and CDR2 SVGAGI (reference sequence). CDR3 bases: TGTGCCAGCAGTTACCCCGGACAGGGAGTCCAGCACCAGCATTTT. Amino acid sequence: CASSYPGQGVQHQHF.

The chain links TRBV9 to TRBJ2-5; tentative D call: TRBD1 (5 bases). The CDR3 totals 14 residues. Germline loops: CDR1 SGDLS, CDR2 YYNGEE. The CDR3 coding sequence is TGTGGCATCAGCGTAGACCGGACAAAGGAGACCCAGTACTTC. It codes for CGISVDRTKETQYF.